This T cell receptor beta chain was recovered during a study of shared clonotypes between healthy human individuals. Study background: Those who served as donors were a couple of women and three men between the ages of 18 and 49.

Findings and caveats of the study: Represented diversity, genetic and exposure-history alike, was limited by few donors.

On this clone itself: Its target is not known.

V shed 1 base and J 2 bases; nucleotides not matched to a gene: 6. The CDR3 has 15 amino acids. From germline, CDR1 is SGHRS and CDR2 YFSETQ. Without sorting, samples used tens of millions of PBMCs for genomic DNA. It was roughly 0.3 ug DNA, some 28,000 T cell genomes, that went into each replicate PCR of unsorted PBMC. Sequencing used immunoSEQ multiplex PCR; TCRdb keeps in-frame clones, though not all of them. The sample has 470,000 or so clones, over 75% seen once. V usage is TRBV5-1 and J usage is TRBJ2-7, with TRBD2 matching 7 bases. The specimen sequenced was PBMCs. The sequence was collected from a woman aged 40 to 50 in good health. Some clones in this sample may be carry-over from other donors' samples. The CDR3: CASSLNAGVPYEQYF. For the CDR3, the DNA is TGCGCCAGCAGCTTGAATGCGGGAGTACCCTACGAGCAGTACTTC.